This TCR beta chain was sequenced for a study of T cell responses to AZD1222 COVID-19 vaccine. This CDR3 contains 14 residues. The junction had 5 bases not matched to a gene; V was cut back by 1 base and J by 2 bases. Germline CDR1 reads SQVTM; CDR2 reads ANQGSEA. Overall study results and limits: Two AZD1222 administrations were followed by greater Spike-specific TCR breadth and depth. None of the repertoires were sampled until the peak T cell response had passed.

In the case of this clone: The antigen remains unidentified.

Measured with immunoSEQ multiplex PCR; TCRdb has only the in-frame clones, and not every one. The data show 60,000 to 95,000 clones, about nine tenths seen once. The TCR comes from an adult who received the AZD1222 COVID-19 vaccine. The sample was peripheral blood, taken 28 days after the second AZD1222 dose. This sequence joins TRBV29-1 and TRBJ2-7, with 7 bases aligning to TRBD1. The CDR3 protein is CSVEAGRGTYEQYF. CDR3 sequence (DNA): TGCAGCGTTGAAGCGGGCAGGGGGACCTACGAGCAGTACTTC.